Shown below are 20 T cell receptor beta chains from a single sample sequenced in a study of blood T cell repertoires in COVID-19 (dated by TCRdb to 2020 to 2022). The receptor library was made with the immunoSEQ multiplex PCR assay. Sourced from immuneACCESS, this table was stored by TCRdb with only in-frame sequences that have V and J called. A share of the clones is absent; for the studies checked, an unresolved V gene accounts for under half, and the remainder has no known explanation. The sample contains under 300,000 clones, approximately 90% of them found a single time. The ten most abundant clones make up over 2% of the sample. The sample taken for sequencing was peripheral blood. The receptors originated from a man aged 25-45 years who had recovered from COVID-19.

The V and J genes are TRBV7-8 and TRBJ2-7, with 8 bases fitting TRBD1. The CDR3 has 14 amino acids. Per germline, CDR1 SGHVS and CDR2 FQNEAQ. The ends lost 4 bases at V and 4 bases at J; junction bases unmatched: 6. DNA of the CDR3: TGTGCCAGCAGCTCCGGGACAGGAGTTTACGAGCAGTACTTC. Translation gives CASSSGTGVYEQYF.

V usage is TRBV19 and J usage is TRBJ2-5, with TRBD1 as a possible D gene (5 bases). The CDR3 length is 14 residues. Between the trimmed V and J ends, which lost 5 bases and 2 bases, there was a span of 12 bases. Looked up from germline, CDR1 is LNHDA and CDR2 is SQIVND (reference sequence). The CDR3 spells CASSQMGLQETQYF. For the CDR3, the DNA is TGTGCCAGTAGTCAAATGGGGCTACAAGAGACCCAGTACTTC.

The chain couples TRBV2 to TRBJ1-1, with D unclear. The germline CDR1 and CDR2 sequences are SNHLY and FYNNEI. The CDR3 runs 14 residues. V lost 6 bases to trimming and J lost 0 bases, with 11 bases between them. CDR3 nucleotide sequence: TGTGCCAGCAGGCGCACCGGAGTGAACACTGAAGCTTTCTTT. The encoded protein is CASRRTGVNTEAFF.

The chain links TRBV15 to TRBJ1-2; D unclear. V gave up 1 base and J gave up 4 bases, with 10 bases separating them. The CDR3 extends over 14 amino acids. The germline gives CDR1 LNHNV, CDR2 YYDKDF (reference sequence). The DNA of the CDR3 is TGTGCCACCAGCAGAGTTGGGCAGCTCTATGGCTACACCTTC. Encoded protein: CATSRVGQLYGYTF.

CDR3 sequence: CASSLAGAASSYEQYF. The CDR3 nucleotides read TGTGCCAGCAGCTTAGCGGGAGCTGCCAGCTCCTACGAGCAGTACTTC. The chain couples TRBV7-2 to TRBJ2-7; perhaps TRBD2 as D (5 bases). This CDR3 contains 16 residues. V lost 0 bases and J 0 bases, leaving 12 bases between the germline ends. Germline V gene lookup returns CDR1 SGHTA and CDR2 FQGNSA.

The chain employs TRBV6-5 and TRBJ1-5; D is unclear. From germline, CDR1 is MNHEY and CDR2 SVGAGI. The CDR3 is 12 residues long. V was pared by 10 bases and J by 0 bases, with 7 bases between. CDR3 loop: CAISYSNQPQHF. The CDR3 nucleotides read TGTGCCATCTCGTATAGCAATCAGCCCCAGCATTTT.

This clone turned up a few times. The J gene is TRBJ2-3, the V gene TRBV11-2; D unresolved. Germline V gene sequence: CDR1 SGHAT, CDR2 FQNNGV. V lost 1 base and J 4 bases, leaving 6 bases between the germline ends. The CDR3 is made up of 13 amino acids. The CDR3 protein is CASSLGPPDTQYF. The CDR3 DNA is TGTGCCAGCAGCTTAGGGCCGCCAGATACGCAGTATTTT.

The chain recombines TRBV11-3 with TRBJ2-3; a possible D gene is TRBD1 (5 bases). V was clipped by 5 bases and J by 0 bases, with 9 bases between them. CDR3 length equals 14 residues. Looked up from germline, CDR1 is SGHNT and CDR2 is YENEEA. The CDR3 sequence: CASSPGLSTDTQYF. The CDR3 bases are TGTGCCAGCAGCCCAGGGTTGAGCACAGATACGCAGTATTTT.

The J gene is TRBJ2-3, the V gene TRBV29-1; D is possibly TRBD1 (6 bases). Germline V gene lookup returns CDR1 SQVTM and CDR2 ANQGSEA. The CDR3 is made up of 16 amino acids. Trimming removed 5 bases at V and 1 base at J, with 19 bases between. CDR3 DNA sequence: TGCAGCGTTAGCTTGACGTGGGCAGGGGGCACAGATACGCAGTATTTT. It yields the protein CSVSLTWAGGTDTQYF.

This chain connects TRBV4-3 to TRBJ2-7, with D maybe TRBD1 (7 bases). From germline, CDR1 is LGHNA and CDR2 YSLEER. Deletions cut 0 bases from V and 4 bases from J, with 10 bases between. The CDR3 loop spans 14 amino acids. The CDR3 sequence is CASSQDRGRYEQYF. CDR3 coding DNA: TGCGCCAGCAGCCAAGACAGGGGGAGGTACGAGCAGTACTTC.

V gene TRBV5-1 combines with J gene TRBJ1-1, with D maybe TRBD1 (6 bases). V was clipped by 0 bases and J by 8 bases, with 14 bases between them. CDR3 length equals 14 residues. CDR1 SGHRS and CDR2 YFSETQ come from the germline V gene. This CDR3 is CASSLAMGQTEAFF. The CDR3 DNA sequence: TGCGCCAGCAGCTTGGCCATGGGACAAACCGAAGCTTTCTTT.

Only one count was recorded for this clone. CDR3 in amino acids: CASAAASGVPDTQYF. The DNA for the CDR3 is TGCGCCAGCGCTGCAGCAAGCGGGGTTCCGGATACGCAGTATTTT. The chain uses TRBV4-1 and TRBJ2-3; TRBD2 aligns across 7 bases. This CDR3 is 15 amino acids long. V was pared by 8 bases and J by 6 bases, with 14 bases of the junction left unmatched. Looked up from germline, CDR1 is MGHRA and CDR2 is YSYEKL.

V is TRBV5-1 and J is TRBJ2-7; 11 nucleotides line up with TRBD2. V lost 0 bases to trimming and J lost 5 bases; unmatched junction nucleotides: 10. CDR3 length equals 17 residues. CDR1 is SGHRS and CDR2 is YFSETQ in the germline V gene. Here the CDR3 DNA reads TGCGCCAGCAGCTTGGTAATAGCGGGGGGGCGTACCCACGAGCAGTACTTC. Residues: CASSLVIAGGRTHEQYF.

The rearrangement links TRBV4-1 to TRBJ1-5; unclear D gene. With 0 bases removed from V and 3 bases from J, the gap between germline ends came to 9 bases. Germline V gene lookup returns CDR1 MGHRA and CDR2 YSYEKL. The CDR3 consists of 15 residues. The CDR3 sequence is CASSQDPLLNQPQHF. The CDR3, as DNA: TGCGCCAGCAGCCAAGATCCCCTTCTCAATCAGCCCCAGCATTTT.

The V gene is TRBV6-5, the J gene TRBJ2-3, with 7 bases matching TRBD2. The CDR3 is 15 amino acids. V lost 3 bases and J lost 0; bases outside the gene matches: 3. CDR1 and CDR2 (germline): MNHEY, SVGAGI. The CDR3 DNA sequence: TGTGCCAGCAGTTATGCGGGGGTTAGCACAGATACGCAGTATTTT. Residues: CASSYAGVSTDTQYF.

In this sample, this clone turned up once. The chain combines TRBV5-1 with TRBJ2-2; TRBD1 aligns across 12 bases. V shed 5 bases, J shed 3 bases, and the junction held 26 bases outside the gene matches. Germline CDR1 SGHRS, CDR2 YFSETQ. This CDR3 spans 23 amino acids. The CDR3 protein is CASRAGTGGASGRGSLYTGELFF. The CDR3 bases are TGCGCCAGCAGAGCCGGGACAGGGGGCGCTTCGGGGCGAGGTAGTCTTTACACCGGGGAGCTGTTTTTT.

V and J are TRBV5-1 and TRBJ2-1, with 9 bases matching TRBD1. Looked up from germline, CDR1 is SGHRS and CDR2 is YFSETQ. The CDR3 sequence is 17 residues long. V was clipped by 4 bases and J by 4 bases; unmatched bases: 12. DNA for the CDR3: TGCGCCAGCAGCCTTCGGACAGGGGATAATGAATACAATGAGCAGTTCTTC. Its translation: CASSLRTGDNEYNEQFF.

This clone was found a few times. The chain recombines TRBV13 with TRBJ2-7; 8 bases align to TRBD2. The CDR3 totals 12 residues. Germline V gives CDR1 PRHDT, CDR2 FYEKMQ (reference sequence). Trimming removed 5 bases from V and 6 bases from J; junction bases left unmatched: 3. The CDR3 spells CASSTGGREQYF. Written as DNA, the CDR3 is TGTGCCAGCAGCACGGGAGGGCGCGAGCAGTACTTC.

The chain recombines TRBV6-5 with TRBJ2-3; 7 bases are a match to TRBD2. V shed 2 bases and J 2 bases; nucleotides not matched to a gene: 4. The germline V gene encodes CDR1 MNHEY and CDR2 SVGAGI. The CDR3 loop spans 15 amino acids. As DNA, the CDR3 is TGTGCCAGCAGTTACCTAGCGGTCTACACAGATACGCAGTATTTT. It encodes CASSYLAVYTDTQYF.

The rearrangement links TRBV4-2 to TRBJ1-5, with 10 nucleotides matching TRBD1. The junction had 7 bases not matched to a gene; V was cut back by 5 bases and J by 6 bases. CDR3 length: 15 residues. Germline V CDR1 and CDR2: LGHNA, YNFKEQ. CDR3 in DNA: TGTGCCAGCAGCACCCAGACAGGGGGCAGTCAGCCCCAGCATTTT. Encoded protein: CASSTQTGGSQPQHF.